The 12 T cell receptor beta chains listed next were all sequenced from one sample in a study of response to subunit inactivated influenza vaccine. Using its own MiXCR run on the RT-PCR reads, TCRdb lists one record per CDR3 protein. The sample yields about 780,000 distinct CDR3 sequences, approximately 18% seen once. This sample comprised PBMCs from blood, obtained more than 4 days after vaccination. These receptors were taken from a man aged 50 or older who received an inactivated influenza vaccine.

This clonotype occurred a few times. This chain connects TRBV10-3 to TRBJ2-3; 9 nucleotides line up with TRBD1. There are 19 residues in the CDR3. Germline V gives CDR1 ENHRY, CDR2 SYGVKD. With 3 bases clipped from V and 2 bases from J, the junction kept 15 bases outside the gene matches. The CDR3 is CAISERTGVSSRDTDTQYF. The CDR3 DNA follows: TGTGCCATCAGTGAAAGGACAGGGGTATCATCCCGGGACACAGATACGCAGTATTTT.

This clonotype turned up a few times. The chain uses TRBV4-1 and TRBJ1-2, with a weak D call TRBD1 (6 bases). Trimming took off 0 bases at V and 5 bases at J, with 13 bases between the two ends. This CDR3 is 15 amino acids long. Germline CDR1 reads MGHRA; CDR2 reads YSYEKL. The CDR3 nucleotides are TGCGCCAGCAGCCAAGACACAGGGAGTTTTTATGGCTACACCTTC. It specifies CASSQDTGSFYGYTF.

This clonotype was seen a handful of times. The chain joins TRBV7-2 to TRBJ2-7; unclear D gene. V lost 7 bases and J lost 0, with 16 bases in between. The CDR3 extends over 15 amino acids. Germline-derived CDR1 and CDR2 are SGHTA and FQGNSA. The CDR3 spells CASTSPSLHSYEQYF. CDR3 nucleotide sequence: TGTGCCAGCACGTCTCCTTCCTTACACTCCTACGAGCAGTACTTC.

This clonotype was seen at least ten times. The gene calls are TRBV20-1 and TRBJ1-3, with D unclear. The CDR3 consists of 12 residues. V was pared by 0 bases and J by 7 bases, with 7 bases between. Germline CDR1 is DFQATT and CDR2 is SNEGSKA (reference sequence). The CDR3 loop reads CSARDRPNTIYF. DNA for the CDR3: TGCAGTGCTAGAGACAGGCCTAACACCATATATTTT.

This clonotype was picked up a small number of times. The V and J genes are TRBV5-5 and TRBJ2-2; D perhaps matches TRBD1 (8 bases). The CDR3 spans 15 residues. The germline V gene encodes CDR1 SGHKS and CDR2 YYEKEE (reference sequence). V shed 3 bases and J shed 4 bases, with 13 bases lying between them. The CDR3 sequence is CASSWTGRVTGELFF. As DNA, the CDR3 is TGTGCCAGCAGCTGGACAGGGAGGGTCACCGGGGAGCTGTTTTTT.

There are a few counts of this clonotype. V gene TRBV12-3 or TRBV12-4 combines with J gene TRBJ2-1, with D maybe TRBD2 (5 bases). The CDR3 extends over 14 amino acids. The V and J ends lost 5 bases and 6 bases respectively, with 14 bases between them. The chain's CDR3 is CASSQGLVRNEQFF. The CDR3 DNA sequence: TGTGCCAGCAGTCAAGGACTGGTGCGCAATGAGCAGTTCTTC.

This clonotype was counted many times. The V and J genes are TRBV10-3 and TRBJ1-5; TRBD1 agrees at 9 bases. Germline V gives CDR1 ENHRY, CDR2 SYGVKD. V dropped 4 bases and J dropped 4; count of bases not matched to a gene: 2. This CDR3 comprises 14 residues. The CDR3 DNA is TGTGCCATCAGTGCTGGACAGGGGAATCAGCCCCAGCATTTT. Its translation is CAISAGQGNQPQHF.

CDR3 nucleotide sequence: TGCGCCAGCAGCTTGGGACGTGGATTTGCCTACGAGCAGTACTTC. This gives the protein CASSLGRGFAYEQYF. The J gene is TRBJ2-7, the V gene TRBV5-1; D ambiguous. CDR3 length equals 15 residues. Trimming cost V 0 bases and J 2 bases, with 12 bases left between them. Germline lookup yields CDR1 SGHRS and CDR2 YFSETQ.

This sequence joins TRBV24-1 and TRBJ2-1, with 8 bases lining up with TRBD2. This CDR3 is 13 amino acids long. CDR1 is KGHDR, CDR2 SFDVKD, per germline. V shed 7 bases and J 6 bases; nucleotides not matched to a gene: 4. The CDR3 region is CATRGRGANEQFF. The CDR3 DNA reads as TGTGCCACCAGAGGGCGGGGGGCCAATGAGCAGTTCTTC.

The genes are TRBV20-1 and TRBJ2-7; D might be TRBD2 (5 bases). Trimming left V 2 bases short and J 5 bases short, with 16 bases between. Germline values: CDR1 DFQATT, CDR2 SNEGSKA (reference sequence). The CDR3 consists of 14 residues. CDR3 bases: TGCAGTGCTAGAAGTGAAGGCAGAGCGGACGAGCAGTACTTC. It codes for CSARSEGRADEQYF.

V usage is TRBV20-1 and J usage is TRBJ2-1; TRBD1 or TRBD2 may be the D gene (5 bases each). The CDR3 covers 17 residues. The germline V gene has CDR1 DFQATT and CDR2 SNEGSKA (reference sequence). Trimming pared 3 bases from V and 3 bases from J, leaving 21 bases between. The DNA for the CDR3 is TGCAGTGCTAGTTACCCCAACCCGGGACCACTCTACAATGAGCAGTTCTTC. Protein product: CSASYPNPGPLYNEQFF.

V gene TRBV6-5 combines with J gene TRBJ1-5, with 7 bases fitting TRBD1. Germline loops: CDR1 MNHEY, CDR2 SVGAGI. V was clipped by 4 bases and J by 7 bases; unmatched bases: 7. The length of the CDR3 is 14 residues. The CDR3 here is CASSSDRAQQPQHF. CDR3 coding DNA: TGTGCCAGCAGTTCCGACAGGGCTCAACAGCCCCAGCATTTT.